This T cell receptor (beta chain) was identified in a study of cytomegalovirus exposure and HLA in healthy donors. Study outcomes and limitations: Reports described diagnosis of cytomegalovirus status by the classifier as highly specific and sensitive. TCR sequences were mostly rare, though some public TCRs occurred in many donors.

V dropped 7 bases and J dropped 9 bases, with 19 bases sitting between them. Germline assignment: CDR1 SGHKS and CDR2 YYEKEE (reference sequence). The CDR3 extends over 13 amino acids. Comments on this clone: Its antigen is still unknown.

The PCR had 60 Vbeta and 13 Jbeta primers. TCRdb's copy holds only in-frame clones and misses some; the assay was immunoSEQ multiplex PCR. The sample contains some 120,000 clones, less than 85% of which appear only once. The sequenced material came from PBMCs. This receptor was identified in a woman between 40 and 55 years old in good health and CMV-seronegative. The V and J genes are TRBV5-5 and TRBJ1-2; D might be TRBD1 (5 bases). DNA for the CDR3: TGTGCCAGCTCAGGGCCAGACAGCTACCGCTACACCTTC. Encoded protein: CASSGPDSYRYTF.